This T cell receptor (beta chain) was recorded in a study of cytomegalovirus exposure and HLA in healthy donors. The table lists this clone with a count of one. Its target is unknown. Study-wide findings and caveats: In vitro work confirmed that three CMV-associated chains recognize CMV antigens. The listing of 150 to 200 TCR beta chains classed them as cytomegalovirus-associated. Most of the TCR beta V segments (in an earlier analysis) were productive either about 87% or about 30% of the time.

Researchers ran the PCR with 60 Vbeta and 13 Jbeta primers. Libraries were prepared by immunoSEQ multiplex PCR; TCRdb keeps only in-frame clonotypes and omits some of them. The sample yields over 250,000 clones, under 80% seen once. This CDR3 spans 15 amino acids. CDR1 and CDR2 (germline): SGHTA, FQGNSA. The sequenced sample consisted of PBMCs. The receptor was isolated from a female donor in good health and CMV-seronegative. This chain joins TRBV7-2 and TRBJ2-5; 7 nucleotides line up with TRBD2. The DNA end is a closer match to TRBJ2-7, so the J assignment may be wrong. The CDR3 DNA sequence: TGTGCCAGCAGCTTATTGGCGGGAGTCTTGTACGAGCAGTACTTC. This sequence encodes CASSLLAGVLYEQYF.